This T cell receptor beta chain appears in the sequencing data of a study of cytomegalovirus exposure and HLA in healthy donors. As concerns this clone: Its antigen is still unknown.

Findings of the study overall: Cytomegalovirus association was listed for approximately 150 TCR beta chains. It was reportedly the case that the classifier diagnosed cytomegalovirus status with high specificity and sensitivity. Under in vitro conditions, a few CMV-associated chains were confirmed as specific for CMV antigens.

Here immunoSEQ multiplex PCR was the method, and the copy in TCRdb shows in-frame clones only, minus some. The data contain about 44,000 clones, 93% of them seen just once; the ten biggest clones take up around 2.1%. The material sequenced was PBMCs. This clonotype was sampled from a woman younger than 35 in good health and CMV-seronegative.

The CDR3 region is CASSLNPGNTEAFF. The CDR3 nucleotides read TGTGCCAGCAGCTTAAACCCGGGGAACACTGAAGCTTTCTTT. The rearrangement joins TRBV7-3 to TRBJ1-1, with D uncertain. The CDR3 runs to 14 residues. Trimming removed 1 base from V and 1 base from J, with 7 bases in between. Germline CDR1 SGHTA, CDR2 FQGTGA.